This T cell receptor beta chain was observed in a study of post-analysis software for immune sequencing data. Study overall: Relapsing-remitting, secondary progressive and progressive-relapsing multiple sclerosis courses were included. General study points: Among four to six TRBV segments more frequent in patients than controls were TRBV5-6, TRBV5-1 and TRBV20-1. Versus controls, multiple sclerosis patients showed significantly lower diversity (normalized Chao1).

Carried by the TCR beta cDNA libraries were unique molecular identifiers. Between roughly 1 and 10 million T cells gave rise to some 470,000 cDNA molecules. TCRdb reprocessed the PCR reads via MiXCR and lists one record per CDR3 protein. The data contain almost 700,000 distinct CDR3 sequences, 55% to 60% of them seen just once; the ten biggest clones take up roughly 12%. The CDR3 totals 15 residues. V gave up 2 bases and J gave up 5 bases; unmatched junction bases: 8. CDR1 is MNHEY, CDR2 SVGEGT, per germline. As to this clonotype: Antigen specificity is unknown.

The clonotype was recovered from a girl aged 2 to 9 with multiple sclerosis. Sequenced sample: blood. The chain employs TRBV6-2 or TRBV6-3 and TRBJ2-5; the match to TRBD2 covers 7 bases. The chain's CDR3 is CASSYGTTSGETQYF. Written as DNA, the CDR3 is TGTGCCAGCAGTTACGGGACTACTTCTGGGGAGACCCAGTACTTC.